These 13 T cell receptor beta chains were all obtained from the same sample, sequenced in a study of blood T cell repertoires in COVID-19. TCRdb keeps only in-frame clones here, not all; method: immunoSEQ multiplex PCR. The sample comprises 120,000 to 150,000 clones, around 85% of which are singletons, and around 8% rests with the top ten. The sequencing sample was made of peripheral blood. These receptor sequences come from a woman in her sixties or seventies with COVID-19, enrolled during active disease.

This chain uses TRBV29-1 with TRBJ2-5, with TRBD1 identical over 12 bases. V gave up 4 bases and J gave up 5 bases; unmatched junction bases: 8. CDR3 length: 15 residues. Germline CDR1 SQVTM, CDR2 ANQGSEA. DNA of the CDR3: TGCAGCGTTGCCTTAGGGACAGGGGGCGAGGAGACCCAGTACTTC. It specifies CSVALGTGGEETQYF.

The count of this clone is one. The J gene is TRBJ1-4, the V gene TRBV30; 9 nucleotides agree with TRBD1. Germline-derived CDR1 and CDR2 are GTSNPN and SVGIG (reference sequence). CDR3 length: 14 amino acids. The J segment lost 10 bases and the V segment lost 5 bases, leaving 11 bases of the junction unmatched. This CDR3 is CAWQGTGSRGKLFF. DNA for the CDR3: TGTGCCTGGCAGGGGACAGGGAGTAGGGGAAAACTGTTTTTT.

This clone was counted once. The J gene is TRBJ1-5, the V gene TRBV7-2; TRBD1 might be the D (6 bases). The length of the CDR3 is 16 residues. Germline lookup yields CDR1 SGHTA and CDR2 FQGNSA. V lost 1 base, J lost 6 bases, and 16 bases lay in between. CDR3 sequence (DNA): TGTGCCAGCAGCTTAGGAGAACAGGGTTTAGGTCAGCCCCAGCATTTT. Translating it yields CASSLGEQGLGQPQHF. The full variable domain, in which reference TRBV7-2 and TRBJ1-5 provide the parts outside the CDR3, is GAGVSQSPSNKVTEKGKDVELRCDPISGHTALYWYRQSLGQGLEFLIYFQGNSAPDKSGLPSDRFSAERTGGSVSTLTIQRTQQEDSAVYLCASSLGEQGLGQPQHFGDGTRLSIL.

The chain carries TRBV6-5 and TRBJ1-3, with D maybe TRBD1 (5 bases). V was trimmed by 10 bases and J by 2 bases, leaving 12 bases between them. The CDR3 spans 13 residues. Looked up from germline, CDR1 is MNHEY and CDR2 is SVGAGI. The CDR3 sequence: CATIWGTGNTIYF. The CDR3 nucleotides are TGTGCCACCATTTGGGGCACTGGAAACACCATATATTTT.

In DNA form, the CDR3 reads TGCGCCAGCAGCCTCGGACAGTGGAGGACAGATACGCAGTATTTT. Its protein is CASSLGQWRTDTQYF. The genes are TRBV5-1 and TRBJ2-3; tentative D call: TRBD1 (6 bases). V lost 4 bases and J lost 3, with 15 bases in between. Germline lookup yields CDR1 SGHRS and CDR2 YFSETQ. This CDR3 comprises 15 residues.

The rearrangement links TRBV2 to TRBJ1-2; D remains ambiguous. V lost 7 bases to trimming and J lost 4 bases, with 13 bases between them. The CDR3 extends over 13 amino acids. Germline assignment: CDR1 SNHLY and CDR2 FYNNEI. CDR3 region: CASKELGPYGYTF. In DNA, the CDR3 is TGTGCCAGCAAAGAATTGGGCCCCTATGGCTACACCTTC.

The chain joins TRBV15 to TRBJ2-7; possible D gene TRBD1, 6 bases. CDR3 size: 14 residues. Germline loops: CDR1 LNHNV, CDR2 YYDKDF (reference sequence). With 4 bases removed from V and 7 bases from J, the gap between germline ends came to 17 bases. This CDR3 reads CATSKETSTGEQYF. In nucleotides, the CDR3 is TGTGCCACCAGCAAAGAGACCTCCACAGGGGAGCAGTACTTC. Variable domain in full (rest from reference TRBV15 and TRBJ2-7): DAMVIQNPRYQVTQFGKPVTLSCSQTLNHNVMYWYQQKSSQAPKLLFHYYDKDFNNEADTPDNFQSRRPNTSFCFLDIRSPGLGDTAMYLCATSKETSTGEQYFGPGTRLTVT.

The chain employs TRBV10-3 and TRBJ2-1; 7 bases agree with TRBD2. Germline V CDR1 and CDR2: ENHRY, SYGVKD. The CDR3 totals 13 residues. J gave up 7 bases and V 7 bases, and 7 bases lay outside the gene matches. This CDR3 reads CAIMAPGGNEQFF. The CDR3 DNA sequence: TGTGCCATCATGGCCCCCGGGGGGAATGAGCAGTTCTTC.

The rearrangement joins TRBV2 to TRBJ1-3; D is undetermined. The germline V gene encodes CDR1 SNHLY and CDR2 FYNNEI. The CDR3 has 13 amino acids. V was pared by 4 bases and J by 1 base, with 5 bases between. In DNA form, the CDR3 reads TGTGCCAGCAGTGCCGGGTCTGGAAACACCATATATTTT. Its protein product is CASSAGSGNTIYF.

The chain links TRBV6-1 to TRBJ1-5, with TRBD1 matching over 8 bases. V shed 0 bases, J shed 3 bases, and the junction held 7 bases outside the gene matches. Germline loops: CDR1 MNHNS, CDR2 SASEGT. This CDR3 has 17 amino acids. CDR3 protein: CASSEAGQGYINQPQHF. In DNA form, the CDR3 reads TGTGCCAGCAGTGAAGCCGGACAGGGTTACATCAATCAGCCCCAGCATTTT.

Only one count was recorded for this clone. The chain is built from TRBV9 and TRBJ2-7, with 9 bases lining up with TRBD1. Germline loops: CDR1 SGDLS, CDR2 YYNGEE. This CDR3 is 19 amino acids long. Trimming cost V 1 base and J 3 bases; bases outside gene matches: 17. CDR3 bases: TGTGCCAGCAGCGTATTGCCCGGGACAGGGTCCGGGGAATTCTACGAGCAGTACTTC. Translating it yields CASSVLPGTGSGEFYEQYF.

This rearrangement joins TRBV6-1 to TRBJ1-4; TRBD1 matches at 7 bases. This CDR3 spans 15 amino acids. CDR1 is MNHNS, CDR2 SASEGT, per germline. Unmatched junction bases numbered 0, after V lost 2 bases and J lost 0 bases. CDR3 region: CASSEQGATNEKLFF. The DNA for the CDR3 is TGTGCCAGCAGTGAACAGGGGGCAACTAATGAAAAACTGTTTTTT.

This clone was picked up one time. This chain links TRBV5-5 with TRBJ1-6; perhaps TRBD1 as D (5 bases). The V end lost 0 bases, the J end lost 7 bases, and 5 bases lay between the germline ends. The CDR3 runs 13 residues. Germline V gene data show CDR1 as SGHKS and CDR2 as YYEKEE (reference sequence). CDR3 region: CASSLEGNSPLHF. CDR3 nucleotides: TGTGCCAGCAGCTTGGAGGGGAATTCACCCCTCCACTTT.